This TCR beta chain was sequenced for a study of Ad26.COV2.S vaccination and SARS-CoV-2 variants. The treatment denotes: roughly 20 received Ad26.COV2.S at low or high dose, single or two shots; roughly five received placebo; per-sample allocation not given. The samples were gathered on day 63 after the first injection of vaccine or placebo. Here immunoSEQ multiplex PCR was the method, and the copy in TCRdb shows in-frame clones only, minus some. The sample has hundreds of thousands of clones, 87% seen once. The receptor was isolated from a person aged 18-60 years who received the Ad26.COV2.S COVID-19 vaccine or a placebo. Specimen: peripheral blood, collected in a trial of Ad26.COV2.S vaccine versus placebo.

CDR3 loop: CASSERGQSYGYTF. The CDR3 DNA follows: TGTGCCAGCAGTGAACGGGGACAGAGCTATGGCTACACCTTC. This chain uses TRBV2 with TRBJ1-2, with 7 bases that match TRBD1. CDR1 SNHLY and CDR2 FYNNEI come from the germline V gene. J lost 4 bases, V lost 2 bases, and 4 bases had no gene match. The CDR3 runs to 14 residues.